This T cell receptor beta chain was captured in a study of blood T cells in healthy people across ages. Broader study findings: Older age went with lower TCR beta diversity per million T cells, in a roughly linear way.

Comment on this clonotype: Its antigen is unknown.

Combining a sample-barcoded 5' primer with a J-beta primer mix, a second PCR ran for about 7 to 12 cycles. MiXCR, applied by TCRdb to the 5' RACE reads, yields one record per CDR3 protein. The sample yields over 950,000 distinct CDR3 sequences, roughly 51% seen once. V lost 6 bases and J lost 1; bases outside the gene matches: 12. The CDR3 covers 15 residues. Germline-derived CDR1 and CDR2 are DFQATT and SNEGSKA (reference sequence). The sequencing sample was made of blood. V usage is TRBV20-1 and J usage is TRBJ2-7; TRBD1 matches at 7 bases. This TCR came from a woman between 55 and 75 years old in good health. The CDR3 sequence is CSAYARQGRSYEQYF. The CDR3 DNA reads as TGCAGTGCATACGCAAGACAGGGAAGATCCTACGAGCAGTACTTC.